The T cell receptor beta chain described here comes from a study of T cells in Graves' hyperthyroidism and ophthalmopathy. Overall study: The initial diagnosis was the point when peripheral blood was collected, ahead of any treatment. The study's findings and limits: Blood shared most expanded thyroid clonotypes above 0.001. Separation of ophthalmopathy from stable hyperthyroidism was achieved by a 13 V-J model.

TCR beta CDR3 sequences were amplified from RNA transcripts. TCR CDR3 underwent first-round RT-PCR with the HTBI primer set. TCRdb redid the calling of the multiplex PCR reads with MiXCR, one entry per CDR3 protein. The data show hundreds of thousands of distinct CDR3 sequences, with roughly 15% seen just once and roughly a tenth held by the top ten. Concerning this clonotype: The antigen is undetermined.

About 10 ml of fresh peripheral blood supplied the PBMCs. The CDR3 spans 15 residues. The germline CDR1 and CDR2 sequences are KGHDR and SFDVKD. The germline V and J ends were trimmed by 3 bases and 4 bases, with 11 bases remaining between them. The source material was blood. The TCR was taken from a woman aged 18-29 years with Graves' hyperthyroidism. V is TRBV24-1 and J is TRBJ2-2; D remains unclear. The DNA for the CDR3 is TGTGCCACCAGTGATCAGGTTACCGCCACCGGGGAGCTGTTTTTT. Its translation is CATSDQVTATGELFF.